One and the same sample provided the 19 T cell receptor beta chains below, sequenced in a study of breast tumors, draining lymph nodes, adjacent tissues. TCRdb called the multiplex PCR reads again in MiXCR, with one record for every CDR3 protein. Among around 230,000 distinct CDR3 sequences listed, less than 40% were seen once. Axillary draining lymph nodes of breast cancer patients supplied the node samples. Sequencing input: axillary lymph node tissue. The receptors were sampled from a female donor with breast cancer. Some clones in this sample may be carry-over from other donors' samples.

Concerning this clonotype itself: A much larger clone differs from this one at a single base, so this may be a read error. The V gene is TRBV20-1, the J gene TRBJ2-1, with TRBD2 matching over 10 bases. The trim removed 5 bases at V and 1 base at J, leaving 8 bases unmatched. CDR1 and CDR2 (germline): DFQATT, SNEGSKA (reference sequence). The CDR3 totals 16 residues. The CDR3 loop is CSAGVTSGASYNEQFF. Written as DNA, the CDR3 is TGCAGTGCTGGGGTTACTAGCGGGGCTTCCTACAATGAGCAGTTCTTC.

This clonotype has at least ten counts. This chain links TRBV12-3 or TRBV12-4 with TRBJ1-2, with 7 positions matching TRBD1. The CDR3 totals 15 residues. V trimming: 5 bases; J trimming: 2 bases; junction bases outside the gene matches: 8. The CDR3 here is CASSPRQGGNYGYTF. CDR3 nucleotide sequence: TGTGCCAGCAGTCCCCGACAGGGAGGCAACTATGGCTACACCTTC.

CDR3: CASSAGTGGYEQYF. The CDR3 DNA reads TGTGCCAGCAGTGCTGGGACAGGTGGCTACGAGCAGTACTTC. The rearrangement joins TRBV2 to TRBJ2-7; 8 nucleotides line up with TRBD1. The V and J ends lost 4 bases and 3 bases, in that order; junction bases with no gene match: 5. Germline lookup yields CDR1 SNHLY and CDR2 FYNNEI. There are 14 residues in the CDR3.

The J gene is TRBJ1-2, the V gene TRBV6-1; D is undetermined. The CDR3 contains 13 residues. Germline V gene sequence: CDR1 MNHNS, CDR2 SASEGT. The V end lost 6 bases, the J end lost 12 bases, and 20 bases lay between the germline ends. The CDR3 nucleotides are TGTGCCAGCAGGAGAGCTTACGACTCTGGAAACACCTTC. As protein: CASRRAYDSGNTF.

This clonotype has more than one count but fewer than ten. The chain carries TRBV12-3 or TRBV12-4 and TRBJ2-1; D remains ambiguous. V was clipped by 7 bases and J by 3 bases, with 16 bases between them. The length of the CDR3 is 15 residues. The CDR3 region is CASTPGPLSYNEQFF. In DNA form, the CDR3 reads TGTGCCAGCACCCCGGGTCCTTTAAGCTACAATGAGCAGTTCTTC.

This clonotype has a handful of counts. The rearrangement links TRBV27 to TRBJ2-1; 11 bases line up with TRBD2. Germline V gives CDR1 MNHEY, CDR2 SMNVEV (reference sequence). The CDR3 is 15 amino acids. With 7 bases clipped from V and 4 bases from J, the junction kept 6 bases outside the gene matches. The CDR3 is CASNDGTSGYNEQFF. The CDR3 region has the DNA TGTGCCAGCAATGATGGGACTAGCGGTTACAATGAGCAGTTCTTC.

On this clonotype itself: At one end, the junction sequence differs from germline, possibly due to a read error. V is TRBV7-7 and J is TRBJ2-5; D is perhaps TRBD1 (5 bases). There are 14 residues in the CDR3. From germline, CDR1 is SSHAT and CDR2 FNYEAQ (reference sequence). The CDR3 sequence is CASSFSQGQETQYF. As DNA, the CDR3 is TGTGCTAGCAGCTTCTCCCAGGGCCAAGAGACCCAGTACTTC.

Many counts were recorded for this clonotype. V usage is TRBV20-1 and J usage is TRBJ2-2; D is ambiguous. The V gene lost 2 bases and the J gene lost 1 base, with 5 bases spanning the gap. Germline lookup yields CDR1 DFQATT and CDR2 SNEGSKA (reference sequence). The length of the CDR3 is 13 residues. CDR3 loop: CSARSGNTGELFF. For the CDR3, the DNA is TGCAGTGCTAGATCAGGGAACACCGGGGAGCTGTTTTTT.

In this sample, this clonotype turned up many times. The chain combines TRBV6-1 with TRBJ1-2, with D possibly being TRBD1 (6 bases). The CDR3 covers 14 residues. The V end was cut by 5 bases, the J end by 0 bases, with 10 bases between. Germline V gene data show CDR1 as MNHNS and CDR2 as SASEGT. CDR3 nucleotide sequence: TGTGCCAGCAGTTGGACAGACGCTAACTATGGCTACACCTTC. Its protein is CASSWTDANYGYTF.

There are many counts of this clonotype. The rearrangement uses TRBV11-2 and TRBJ1-3; TRBD1 is a possible D gene (5 bases). V dropped 5 bases and J dropped 0 bases, with 11 bases sitting between them. Germline CDR1 is SGHAT and CDR2 is FQNNGV. The CDR3 contains 15 residues. CDR3 sequence: CASSPRDRSGNTIYF. CDR3 DNA sequence: TGTGCCAGCAGCCCGAGGGACCGCTCTGGAAACACCATATATTTT.

This chain connects TRBV5-1 to TRBJ1-6; 8 positions match TRBD1. Germline assignment: CDR1 SGHRS and CDR2 YFSETQ. The CDR3 consists of 14 residues. V shed 1 base, J shed 13 bases, and the junction held 7 bases outside the gene matches. CDR3 nucleotides: TGCGCCAGCAGCTTGAGACAGGGGCGGTCCCCCCTCCACTTT. Translation: CASSLRQGRSPLHF.

This clonotype was observed at least ten times. This chain links TRBV7-3 with TRBJ2-5, with D perhaps TRBD2 (6 bases). The CDR3 totals 15 residues. Trimming removed 1 base at V and 4 bases at J, with 13 bases between. Germline loops: CDR1 SGHTA, CDR2 FQGTGA. The CDR3 region has the DNA TGTGCCAGCAGCTTAAGTGGGGACTCGAGAGAGACCCAGTACTTC. It specifies CASSLSGDSRETQYF. The whole variable domain, remainder taken from reference TRBV7-3 and TRBJ2-5, is GAGVSQTPSNKVTEKGKYVELRCDPISGHTALYWYRQSLGQGPEFLIYFQGTGAADDSGLPNDRFFAVRPEGSVSTLKIQRTERGDSAVYLCASSLSGDSRETQYFGPGTRLLVL.

This clonotype came up a few times. One end of the junction fails to match germline, which may point to a read error. The chain employs TRBV20-1 and TRBJ2-1; D is perhaps TRBD1 (7 bases). CDR3 length: 14 amino acids. Germline CDR1 DFQATT, CDR2 SNEGSKA (reference sequence). The CDR3, as DNA: TGCAGTGCCGAGGGGGCTAGCGCCTACACTGAGCAGTTCTTC. Its translation: CSAEGASAYTEQFF.

This clonotype came up many times. The genes are TRBV15 and TRBJ2-6; 10 bases align to TRBD2. Germline CDR1 LNHNV, CDR2 YYDKDF (reference sequence). Losses at the gene ends were 8 bases for V and 0 bases for J; bases not matched to a gene: 7. The CDR3 has 17 amino acids. CDR3: CATAPGTSVSGANVLTF. The CDR3, as DNA: TGTGCCACCGCCCCTGGGACTAGCGTCTCTGGGGCCAACGTCCTGACTTTC. Full variable domain (outside the CDR3, taken from reference TRBV15 and TRBJ2-6): DAMVIQNPRYQVTQFGKPVTLSCSQTLNHNVMYWYQQKSSQAPKLLFHYYDKDFNNEADTPDNFQSRRPNTSFCFLDIRSPGLGDTAMYLCATAPGTSVSGANVLTFGAGSRLTVL.

The chain joins TRBV12-3 or TRBV12-4 to TRBJ2-5; TRBD2 agrees at 14 bases. The CDR3 has 13 residues. V gave up 8 bases and J gave up 5 bases; unmatched junction bases: 1. The CDR3 here is CASGTSGSETQYF. The CDR3 bases are TGTGCCAGCGGGACTAGCGGGAGTGAGACCCAGTACTTC.

The CDR3 region has the DNA TGTGCCAGCAGTAGCGGAGCGGGGAACAATGAGCAGTTCTTC. It yields the protein CASSSGAGNNEQFF. V usage is TRBV28 and J usage is TRBJ2-1, with TRBD2 identical over 7 bases. Looked up from germline, CDR1 is MDHEN and CDR2 is SYDVKM. V lost 5 bases to trimming and J lost 5 bases; unmatched junction nucleotides: 6. This CDR3 region has 14 residues.

The chain combines TRBV10-3 with TRBJ2-7; 8 bases map to TRBD1. The CDR3 has 13 residues. Unmatched junction bases numbered 6, after V lost 10 bases and J lost 1 base. Germline CDR1 and CDR2: ENHRY and SYGVKD. CDR3 sequence: CATGQGGSYEQYF. CDR3 DNA: TGTGCCACTGGACAGGGTGGATCCTACGAGCAGTACTTC.

The sample holds many counts of this clonotype. This sequence joins TRBV2 and TRBJ2-3; D not resolved. Germline CDR1 and CDR2: SNHLY and FYNNEI. The CDR3 covers 11 residues. Trimming cost V 1 base and J 9 bases, with 5 bases left between them. The CDR3 loop is CASSEGQTQYF. The CDR3 nucleotides are TGTGCCAGCAGTGAAGGCCAGACGCAGTATTTT.

The rearrangement uses TRBV6-5 and TRBJ1-3; D gene ambiguous. This CDR3 is 15 amino acids long. The V gene's germline CDR1 is MNHEY and CDR2 SVGAGI. V dropped 5 bases and J dropped 4 bases, with 15 bases sitting between them. The CDR3, as DNA: TGTGCCAGCAGTCTCGGGCGGCGCGAGGGAAACACCATATATTTT. This codes for CASSLGRREGNTIYF.